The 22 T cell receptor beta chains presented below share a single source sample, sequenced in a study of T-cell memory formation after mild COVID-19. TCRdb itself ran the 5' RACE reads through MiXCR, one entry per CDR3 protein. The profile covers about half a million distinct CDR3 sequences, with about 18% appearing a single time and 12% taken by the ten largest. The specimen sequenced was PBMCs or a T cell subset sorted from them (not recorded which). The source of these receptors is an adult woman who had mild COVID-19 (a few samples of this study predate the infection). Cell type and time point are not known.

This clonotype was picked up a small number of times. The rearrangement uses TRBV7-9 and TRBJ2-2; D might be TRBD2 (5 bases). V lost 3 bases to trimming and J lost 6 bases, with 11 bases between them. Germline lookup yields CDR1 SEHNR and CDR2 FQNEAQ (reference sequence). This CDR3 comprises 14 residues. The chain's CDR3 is CASSFGLAPGELFF. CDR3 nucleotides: TGTGCCAGCAGCTTTGGACTCGCCCCCGGGGAGCTGTTTTTT. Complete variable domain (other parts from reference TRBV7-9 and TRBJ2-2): DTGVSQNPRHKITKRGQNVTFRCDPISEHNRLYWYRQTLGQGPEFLTYFQNEAQLEKSRLLSDRFSAERPKGSFSTLEIQRTEQGDSAMYLCASSFGLAPGELFFGEGSRLTVL.

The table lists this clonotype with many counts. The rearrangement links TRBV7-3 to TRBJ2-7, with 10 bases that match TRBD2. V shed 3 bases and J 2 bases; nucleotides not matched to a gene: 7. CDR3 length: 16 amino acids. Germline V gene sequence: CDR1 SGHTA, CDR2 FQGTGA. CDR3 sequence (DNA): TGTGCCAGCAGCTTCTCTAGCGGGAGAATCCCCTACGAGCAGTACTTC. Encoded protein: CASSFSSGRIPYEQYF.

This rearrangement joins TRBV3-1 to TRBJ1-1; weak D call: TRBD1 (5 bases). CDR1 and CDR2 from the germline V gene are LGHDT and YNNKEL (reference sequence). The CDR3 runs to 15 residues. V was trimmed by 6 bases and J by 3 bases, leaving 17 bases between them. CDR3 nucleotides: TGTGCCAGCAGACCCTCGGAGGGGCTGTACACTGAAGCTTTCTTT. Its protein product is CASRPSEGLYTEAFF.

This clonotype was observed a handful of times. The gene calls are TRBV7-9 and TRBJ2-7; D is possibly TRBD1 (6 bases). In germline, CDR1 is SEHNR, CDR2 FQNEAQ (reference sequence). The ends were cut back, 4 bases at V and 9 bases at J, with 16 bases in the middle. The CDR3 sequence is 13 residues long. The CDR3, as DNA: TGTGCCAGCAGCTCGACAGGATCGGAGGTGCAGTACTTC. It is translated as CASSSTGSEVQYF.

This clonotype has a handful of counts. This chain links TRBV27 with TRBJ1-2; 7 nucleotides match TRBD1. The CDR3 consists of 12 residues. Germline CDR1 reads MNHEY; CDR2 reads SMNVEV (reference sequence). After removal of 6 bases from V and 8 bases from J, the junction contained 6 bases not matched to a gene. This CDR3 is CASRLGTEGYTF. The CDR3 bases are TGTGCCAGCAGACTCGGGACAGAAGGCTACACCTTC.

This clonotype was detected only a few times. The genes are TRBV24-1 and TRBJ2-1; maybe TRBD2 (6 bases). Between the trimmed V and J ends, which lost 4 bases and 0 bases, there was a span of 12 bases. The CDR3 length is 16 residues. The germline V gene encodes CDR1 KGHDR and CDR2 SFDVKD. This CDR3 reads CATSEPGTRSYNEQFF. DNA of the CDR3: TGTGCCACCAGTGAACCCGGGACTCGCTCCTACAATGAGCAGTTCTTC.

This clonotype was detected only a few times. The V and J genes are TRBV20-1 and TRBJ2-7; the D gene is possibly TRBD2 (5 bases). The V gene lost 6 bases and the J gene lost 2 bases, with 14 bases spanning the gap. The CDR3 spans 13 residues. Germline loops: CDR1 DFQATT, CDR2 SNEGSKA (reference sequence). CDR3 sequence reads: CSAPRWETYEQYF. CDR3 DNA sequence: TGCAGTGCCCCTCGGTGGGAGACCTACGAGCAGTACTTC.

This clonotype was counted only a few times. In DNA form, the CDR3 reads TGTGCCAGCAGTGTCCAGGGCGGCTTTAGCAATCAGCCCCAGCATTTT. This encodes CASSVQGGFSNQPQHF. The chain links TRBV6-6 to TRBJ1-5; possible D gene TRBD1, 5 bases. CDR3 size: 16 residues. V lost 5 bases to trimming and J lost 0 bases, with 14 bases between them. CDR1 and CDR2 from the germline V gene are MNHNY and SVGAGI (reference sequence).

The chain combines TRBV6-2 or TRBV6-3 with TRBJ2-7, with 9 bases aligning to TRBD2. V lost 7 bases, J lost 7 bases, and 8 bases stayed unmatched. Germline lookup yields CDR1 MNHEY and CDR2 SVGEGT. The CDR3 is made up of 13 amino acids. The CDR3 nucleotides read TGTGCCAGCAACCGAGCGGGGGGAGATGAGCAGTACTTC. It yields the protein CASNRAGGDEQYF.

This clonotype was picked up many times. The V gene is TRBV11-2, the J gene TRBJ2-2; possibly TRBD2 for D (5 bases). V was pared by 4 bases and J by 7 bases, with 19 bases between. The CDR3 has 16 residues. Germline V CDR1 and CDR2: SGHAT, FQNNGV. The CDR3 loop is CASSSHRGPRGGELFF. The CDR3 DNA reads TGTGCCAGCAGCTCCCATAGAGGACCTCGGGGCGGGGAGCTGTTTTTT. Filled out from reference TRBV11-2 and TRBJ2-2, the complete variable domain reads EAGVAQSPRYKIIEKRQSVAFWCNPISGHATLYWYQQILGQGPKLLIQFQNNGVVDDSQLPKDRFSAERLKGVDSTLKIQPAKLEDSAVYLCASSSHRGPRGGELFFGEGSRLTVL.

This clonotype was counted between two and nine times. Here the CDR3 DNA reads TGCGCCAGCAGCTTGGGTTTTAGGGACAGGGAGCAGTTCTTC. Translated, it gives CASSLGFRDREQFF. This rearrangement joins TRBV5-1 to TRBJ2-1; 8 bases are shared with TRBD1. Germline CDR1 is SGHRS and CDR2 is YFSETQ. This CDR3 contains 14 residues. V lost 0 bases and J lost 10; bases outside the gene matches: 6.

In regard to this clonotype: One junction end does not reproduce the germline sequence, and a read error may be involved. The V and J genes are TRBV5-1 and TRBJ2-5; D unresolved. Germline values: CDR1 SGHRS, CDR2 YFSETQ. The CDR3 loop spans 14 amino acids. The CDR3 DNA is TGCGCCAGCAGCTTGGACGTGACCCTAGAGGCCCAGTACTTC. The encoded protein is CASSLDVTLEAQYF.

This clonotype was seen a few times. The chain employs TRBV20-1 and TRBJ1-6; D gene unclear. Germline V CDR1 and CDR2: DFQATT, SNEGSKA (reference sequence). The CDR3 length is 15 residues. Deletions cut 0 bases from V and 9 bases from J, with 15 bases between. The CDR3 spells CSARDWQAEGSPLHF. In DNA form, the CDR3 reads TGCAGTGCTAGAGATTGGCAGGCCGAAGGTTCACCCCTCCACTTT.

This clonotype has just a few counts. The CDR3 region has the DNA TGTGCCAGCAGTTACTCCCCACAGGATTCTAGTGCCTACGAGCAGTACTTC. It specifies CASSYSPQDSSAYEQYF. The chain has TRBV6-2 or TRBV6-3 and TRBJ2-7, with D perhaps matching TRBD1 (5 bases). The ends were cut back, 0 bases at V and 2 bases at J, with 17 bases in the middle. This CDR3 has 17 residues. Looked up from germline, CDR1 is MNHEY and CDR2 is SVGEGT.

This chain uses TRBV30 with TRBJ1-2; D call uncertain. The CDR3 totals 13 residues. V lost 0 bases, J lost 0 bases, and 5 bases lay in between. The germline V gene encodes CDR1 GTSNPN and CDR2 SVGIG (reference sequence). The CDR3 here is CAWSVGANYGYTF. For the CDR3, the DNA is TGTGCCTGGAGTGTAGGCGCTAACTATGGCTACACCTTC.

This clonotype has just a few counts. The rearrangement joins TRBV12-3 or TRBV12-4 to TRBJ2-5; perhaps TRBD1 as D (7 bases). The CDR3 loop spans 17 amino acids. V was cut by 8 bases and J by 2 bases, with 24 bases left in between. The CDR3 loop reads CASGPSGGPRGQETQYF. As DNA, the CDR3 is TGTGCCAGCGGCCCCTCAGGGGGGCCGAGAGGGCAAGAGACCCAGTACTTC.

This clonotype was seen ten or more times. The CDR3: CASSPTSGRAGYVEDTQYF. The DNA of the CDR3 is TGTGCCAGCAGCCCTACTAGCGGGAGGGCCGGTTATGTGGAAGATACGCAGTATTTT. This chain uses TRBV6-2 or TRBV6-3 with TRBJ2-3; 13 nucleotides align to TRBD2. Germline V gene data show CDR1 as MNHEY and CDR2 as SVGEGT. The CDR3 has 19 residues. The V and J ends lost 6 bases and 5 bases, in that order; junction bases with no gene match: 17.

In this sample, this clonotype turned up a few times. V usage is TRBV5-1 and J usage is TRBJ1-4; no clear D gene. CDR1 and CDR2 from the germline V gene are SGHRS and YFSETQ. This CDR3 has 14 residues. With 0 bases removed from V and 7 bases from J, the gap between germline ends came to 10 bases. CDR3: CASSLAAGSEKLFF. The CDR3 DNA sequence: TGCGCCAGCAGCTTGGCGGCAGGCAGTGAAAAACTGTTTTTT.

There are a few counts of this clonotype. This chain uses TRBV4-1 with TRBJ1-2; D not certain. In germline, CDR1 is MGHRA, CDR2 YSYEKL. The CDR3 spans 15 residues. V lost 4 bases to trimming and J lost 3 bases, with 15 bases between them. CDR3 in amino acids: CASSPVPDPDYGYTF. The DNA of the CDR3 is TGCGCCAGCAGCCCGGTCCCAGATCCGGACTATGGCTACACCTTC.

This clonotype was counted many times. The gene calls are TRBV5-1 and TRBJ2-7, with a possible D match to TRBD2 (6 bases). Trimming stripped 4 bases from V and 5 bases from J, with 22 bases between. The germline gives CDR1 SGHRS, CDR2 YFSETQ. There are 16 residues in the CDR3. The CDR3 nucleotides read TGCGCCAGCAGCCCGACTGCGGGCGGGGAGGCCCACGAGCAGTACTTC. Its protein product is CASSPTAGGEAHEQYF.

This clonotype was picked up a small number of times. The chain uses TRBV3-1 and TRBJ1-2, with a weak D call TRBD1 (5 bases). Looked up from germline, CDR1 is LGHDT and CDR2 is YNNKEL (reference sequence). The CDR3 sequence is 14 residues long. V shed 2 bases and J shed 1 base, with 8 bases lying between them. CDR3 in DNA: TGTGCCAGCAGCCAACGGACACTTAACTATGGCTACACCTTC. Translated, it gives CASSQRTLNYGYTF.

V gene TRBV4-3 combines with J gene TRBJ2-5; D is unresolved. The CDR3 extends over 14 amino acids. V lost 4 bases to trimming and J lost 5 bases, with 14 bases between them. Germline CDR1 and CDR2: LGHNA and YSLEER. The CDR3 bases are TGCGCCAGCAGCCTTCGTGGCCCGCGGGAGACCCAGTACTTC. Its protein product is CASSLRGPRETQYF.